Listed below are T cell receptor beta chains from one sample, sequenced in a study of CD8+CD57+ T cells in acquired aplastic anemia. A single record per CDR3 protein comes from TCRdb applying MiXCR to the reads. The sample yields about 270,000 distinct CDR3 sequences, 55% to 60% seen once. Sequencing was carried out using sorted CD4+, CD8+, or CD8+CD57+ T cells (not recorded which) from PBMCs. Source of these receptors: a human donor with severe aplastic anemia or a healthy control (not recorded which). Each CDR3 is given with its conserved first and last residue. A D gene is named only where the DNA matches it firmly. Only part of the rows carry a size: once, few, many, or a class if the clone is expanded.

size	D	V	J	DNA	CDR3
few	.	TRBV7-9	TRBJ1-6	TGTGCCAGCAGCCCGGGGGACGTGGGATCACCCCTCCACTTT	CASSPGDVGSPLHF
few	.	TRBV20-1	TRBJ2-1	TGCAGTGCTAATCGCCAGGGACCCTACAATGAGCAGTTCTTC	CSANRQGPYNEQFF
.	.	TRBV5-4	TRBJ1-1	TGTGCCAGCAGCGAGAACCCTCAGGGCGTGGGCACTGAAGCTTTCTTT	CASSENPQGVGTEAFF
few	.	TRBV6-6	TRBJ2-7	TGTGCCATCAGTGATAAAAGATACGAGCAGTACTTC	CAISDKRYEQYF
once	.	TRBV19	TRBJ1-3	TGTGCCAGTAGTTGGGAACACTCTGGAAACACCATATATTTT	CASSWEHSGNTIYF
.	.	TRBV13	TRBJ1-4	TGTGCCAGCAGCCACACAGGGTCTGAGGAAAAACTGGTTTTT	CASSHTGSEEKLVF
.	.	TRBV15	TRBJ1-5	TGTGCCACCAGCAGAGATCCAGGGGGCAATCAGCCCCAGCATTTT	CATSRDPGGNQPQHF
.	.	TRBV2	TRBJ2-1	TGTGCCAGCAGTATCCGGGACATAATATTTTACAATGAGCAGTTCTTC	CASSIRDIIFYNEQFF
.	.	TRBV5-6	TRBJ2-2	TGTGCCAGCAGCTTGAACCTCAGGGCGTACACCGGGGAGCTGTTTTTT	CASSLNLRAYTGELFF
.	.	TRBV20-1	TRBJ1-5	TGCAGTGCCAGCAGTGAAAACTTGGGACAGCCCCAGCATTTT	CSASSENLGQPQHF
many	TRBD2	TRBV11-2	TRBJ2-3	TGTGCCAGCAGCTGGACTAGCGGGGGGCCGCACGCAGATACGCAGTATTTT	CASSWTSGGPHADTQYF
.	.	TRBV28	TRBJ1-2	TGTGCCAGCAGGACGGCTTGGGGGGCGACGGACTATGGCTACACCTTC	CASRTAWGATDYGYTF
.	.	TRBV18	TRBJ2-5	TGTGCCAGCCCACCACTGGAGACAGAAATTTACCAAGAGACCCAGTACTTC	CASPPLETEIYQETQYF
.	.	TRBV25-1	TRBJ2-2	TGTGCCAGCAGTGAACCCGGCAACCGGGAGCTGTTTTTT	CASSEPGNRELFF